Listed here are 17 T cell receptor beta chains from one sample, sequenced in a study of shared clonotypes between healthy human individuals. TCRdb's table, derived via immunoSEQ multiplex PCR, lists solely in-frame clones and lacks some. This sample has 2 million to 2.5 million clones, with over 85% found just once. Material: naive CD4+ T cells from PBMCs. Indicated subset: CD45RA+ positively selected. The receptors shown here come from a man aged 18 to 30 in good health. Some clones in this sample may be carry-over from other donors' samples.

This clone was counted once. The chain carries TRBV29-1 and TRBJ2-5; perhaps TRBD2 as D (5 bases). This CDR3 is built from 13 residues. Trimming cost V 6 bases and J 5 bases, with 16 bases left between them. CDR1 is SQVTM, CDR2 ANQGSEA, per germline. As DNA, the CDR3 is TGCAGCGTGTCGGGGAACCTTGGGGAGACCCAGTACTTC. Protein sequence: CSVSGNLGETQYF.

Details on this clone: Distinct nucleotide sequences in the sample also encode this CDR3. This chain uses TRBV28 with TRBJ2-7; possibly TRBD1 for D (6 bases). The germline V gene encodes CDR1 MDHEN and CDR2 SYDVKM. The CDR3 extends over 12 amino acids. V lost 6 bases and J 2 bases, leaving 8 bases between the germline ends. This chain's CDR3 is CASRQGAYEQYF. Written as DNA, the CDR3 is TGTGCCAGCAGACAGGGTGCCTACGAGCAGTACTTC.

The chain is built from TRBV2 and TRBJ2-5; D tentatively reads TRBD1 or TRBD2 (7 bases each). The germline V gene encodes CDR1 SNHLY and CDR2 FYNNEI. V was clipped by 3 bases and J by 8 bases, with 16 bases between them. The CDR3 extends over 14 amino acids. The CDR3 sequence: CASSDSGGGKTQYF. DNA of the CDR3: TGTGCCAGCAGTGATTCAGGGGGGGGTAAAACCCAGTACTTC.

Notes on this clone: Other DNA sequences within the sample encode an identical CDR3. J is TRBJ2-7 and V is TRBV18; D possibly corresponds to TRBD2 (6 bases). This CDR3 contains 14 residues. Germline values: CDR1 KGHSH, CDR2 LQKENI. V was trimmed by 4 bases and J by 0 bases, leaving 10 bases between them. The DNA of the CDR3 is TGTGCCAGCTCACTGGCCGGGGGCTCCTACGAGCAGTACTTC. As protein: CASSLAGGSYEQYF.

This clone was counted between two and nine times. The genes are TRBV2 and TRBJ1-1, with D hard to call. Trimming left V 7 bases short and J 2 bases short, with 11 bases between. CDR1 is SNHLY, CDR2 FYNNEI, per germline. The length of the CDR3 is 13 residues. This CDR3 is CASTDEINTEAFF. CDR3 sequence (DNA): TGTGCCAGCACCGATGAGATTAACACTGAAGCTTTCTTT.

The rearrangement joins TRBV5-1 to TRBJ1-2, with D tentatively TRBD1 (6 bases). The V gene lost 0 bases and the J gene lost 5 bases, with 11 bases spanning the gap. Germline V CDR1 and CDR2: SGHRS, YFSETQ. The CDR3 length is 14 residues. The CDR3 DNA is TGCGCCAGCAGCTTGGGGACAGCTATTTATGGCTACACCTTC. Translating it yields CASSLGTAIYGYTF. The full variable domain, in which reference TRBV5-1 and TRBJ1-2 provide the parts outside the CDR3, is KAGVTQTPRYLIKTRGQQVTLSCSPISGHRSVSWYQQTPGQGLQFLFEYFSETQRNKGNFPGRFSGRQFSNSRSEMNVSTLELGDSALYLCASSLGTAIYGYTFGSGTRLTVV.

The rearrangement links TRBV19 to TRBJ2-5; the D is unclear. The V gene lost 6 bases and the J gene lost 4 bases, with 12 bases spanning the gap. This CDR3 has 13 residues. Per the germline V gene, CDR1 is LNHDA and CDR2 is SQIVND (reference sequence). CDR3 protein: CASRRTVGETQYF. CDR3 DNA: TGTGCCAGTAGAAGGACCGTGGGAGAGACCCAGTACTTC.

The CDR3 loop is CASPKTGGYTEAFF. In DNA, the CDR3 is TGTGCCAGCCCCAAGACAGGCGGGTACACTGAAGCTTTCTTT. The J gene is TRBJ1-1, the V gene TRBV6-1; possible D gene TRBD1, 6 bases. This CDR3 is built from 14 residues. Germline loops: CDR1 MNHNS, CDR2 SASEGT. The V gene lost 8 bases and the J gene lost 3 bases, with 16 bases spanning the gap.

The chain employs TRBV28 and TRBJ2-2, with no clear D. CDR3 length equals 14 residues. The germline V and J ends were trimmed by 5 bases and 6 bases, with 13 bases remaining between them. The germline CDR1 and CDR2 sequences are MDHEN and SYDVKM. CDR3 amino acids: CASSVPLTAGELFF. In nucleotides, the CDR3 is TGTGCCAGCAGTGTGCCTTTAACCGCCGGGGAGCTGTTTTTT. The complete variable domain, with remaining parts taken from reference TRBV28 and TRBJ2-2, reads DVKVTQSSRYLVKRTGEKVFLECVQDMDHENMFWYRQDPGLGLRLIYFSYDVKMKEKGDIPEGYSVSREKKERFSLILESASTNQTSMYLCASSVPLTAGELFFGEGSRLTVL.

The CDR3 sequence: CASSGTSTDTQYF. Written as DNA, the CDR3 is TGTGCCAGTAGCGGCACCAGCACAGATACGCAGTATTTT. The V gene is TRBV19, the J gene TRBJ2-3; no clear D. Germline CDR1 and CDR2: LNHDA and SQIVND (reference sequence). This CDR3 spans 13 amino acids. V lost 6 bases and J 0 bases, leaving 7 bases between the germline ends.

The chain recombines TRBV20-1 with TRBJ2-5, with D hard to call. The CDR3 covers 11 residues. CDR1 DFQATT and CDR2 SNEGSKA come from the germline V gene (reference sequence). With 8 bases removed from V and 0 bases from J, the gap between germline ends came to 7 bases. The CDR3 protein is CSTRYQETQYF. Here the CDR3 DNA reads TGCAGTACAAGGTACCAAGAGACCCAGTACTTC.

This chain links TRBV19 with TRBJ2-4; D not resolved. Germline V CDR1 and CDR2: LNHDA, SQIVND (reference sequence). Trimming removed 5 bases from V and 0 bases from J, with 11 bases in between. The CDR3 sequence is 15 residues long. The CDR3 here is CASSLPLVAKNIQYF. The CDR3 region has the DNA TGTGCCAGTAGTCTCCCCCTCGTAGCCAAAAACATTCAGTACTTC.

This chain connects TRBV6-5 to TRBJ2-1, with 9 bases fitting TRBD2. Germline lookup yields CDR1 MNHEY and CDR2 SVGAGI. The CDR3 runs 15 residues. V dropped 3 bases and J dropped 7; count of bases not matched to a gene: 7. In nucleotides, the CDR3 is TGTGCCAGCAGTTATGCGGGAGGGCCAGGGAATGAGCAGTTCTTC. It specifies CASSYAGGPGNEQFF.

This clone showed up just once. This chain connects TRBV19 to TRBJ1-5; TRBD1 agrees at 8 bases. V trimming: 6 bases; J trimming: 4 bases; junction bases outside the gene matches: 8. The CDR3 is 15 amino acids. CDR1 and CDR2 from the germline V gene are LNHDA and SQIVND (reference sequence). CDR3 region: CASRPDRGRNQPQHF. CDR3 nucleotides: TGTGCCAGTAGACCCGACAGGGGAAGGAATCAGCCCCAGCATTTT. The whole variable domain, remainder taken from reference TRBV19 and TRBJ1-5, is DGGITQSPKYLFRKEGQNVTLSCEQNLNHDAMYWYRQDPGQGLRLIYYSQIVNDFQKGDIAEGYSVSREKKESFPLTVTSAQKNPTAFYLCASRPDRGRNQPQHFGDGTRLSIL.

The V gene is TRBV6-5, the J gene TRBJ2-7, with D possibly matching TRBD2 (5 bases). CDR3 length equals 12 residues. CDR1 MNHEY and CDR2 SVGAGI come from the germline V gene. Trimming stripped 7 bases from V and 6 bases from J, with 13 bases between. For the CDR3, the DNA is TGTGCCAGCACGGGGTACTCATCCGAGCAGTACTTC. Encoded protein: CASTGYSSEQYF.

The chain is built from TRBV6-5 and TRBJ2-7; 8 bases line up with TRBD1. This CDR3 spans 14 amino acids. From germline, CDR1 is MNHEY and CDR2 SVGAGI. J gave up 5 bases and V 5 bases, and 8 bases lay outside the gene matches. DNA for the CDR3: TGTGCCAGCAGTCCCACGGACAGGGAGCACGAGCAGTACTTC. Protein sequence: CASSPTDREHEQYF.

This chain links TRBV5-1 with TRBJ2-3, with D unresolved. Trimming removed 10 bases at V and 5 bases at J, with 11 bases between. Germline-derived CDR1 and CDR2 are SGHRS and YFSETQ. There are 11 residues in the CDR3. The CDR3, as DNA: TGCGCCTCCTATTACAAAGATACGCAGTATTTT. Its protein is CASYYKDTQYF.